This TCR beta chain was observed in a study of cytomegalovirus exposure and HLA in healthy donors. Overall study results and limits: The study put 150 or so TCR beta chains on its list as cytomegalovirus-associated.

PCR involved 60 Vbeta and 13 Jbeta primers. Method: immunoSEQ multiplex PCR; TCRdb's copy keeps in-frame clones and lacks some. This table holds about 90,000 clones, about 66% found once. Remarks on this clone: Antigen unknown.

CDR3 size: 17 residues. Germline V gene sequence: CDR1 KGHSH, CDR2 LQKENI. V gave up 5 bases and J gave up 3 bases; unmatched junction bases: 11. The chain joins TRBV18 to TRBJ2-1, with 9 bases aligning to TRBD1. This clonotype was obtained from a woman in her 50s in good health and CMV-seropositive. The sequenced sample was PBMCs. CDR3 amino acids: CASSNPPGQGHYNEQFF. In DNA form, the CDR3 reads TGTGCCAGCTCAAACCCCCCGGGACAGGGCCACTACAATGAGCAGTTCTTC.